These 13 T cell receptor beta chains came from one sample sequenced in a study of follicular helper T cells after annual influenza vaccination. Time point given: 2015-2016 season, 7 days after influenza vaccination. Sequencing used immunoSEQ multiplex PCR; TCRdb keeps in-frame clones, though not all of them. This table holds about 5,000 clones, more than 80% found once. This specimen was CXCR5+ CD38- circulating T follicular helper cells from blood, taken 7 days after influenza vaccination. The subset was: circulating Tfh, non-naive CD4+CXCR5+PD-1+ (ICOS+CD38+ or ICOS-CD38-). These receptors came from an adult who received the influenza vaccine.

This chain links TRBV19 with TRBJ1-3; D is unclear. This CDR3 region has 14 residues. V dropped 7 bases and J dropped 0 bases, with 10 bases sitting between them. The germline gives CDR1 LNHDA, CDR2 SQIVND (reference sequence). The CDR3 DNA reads TGTGCCAGTACCCAGAAAGGCTCTGGAAACACCATATATTTT. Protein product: CASTQKGSGNTIYF.

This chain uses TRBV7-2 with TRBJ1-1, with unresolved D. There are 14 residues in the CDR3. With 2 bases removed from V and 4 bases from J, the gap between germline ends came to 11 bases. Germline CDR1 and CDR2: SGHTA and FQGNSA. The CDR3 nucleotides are TGTGCCAGCAGCTTATGGAACGGCCCCACTGAAGCTTTCTTT. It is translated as CASSLWNGPTEAFF.

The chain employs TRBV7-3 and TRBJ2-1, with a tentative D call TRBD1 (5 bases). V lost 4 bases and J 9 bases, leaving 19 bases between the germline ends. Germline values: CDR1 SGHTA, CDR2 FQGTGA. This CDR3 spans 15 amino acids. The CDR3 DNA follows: TGTGCCAGCAGCTACCAGGGTACGAACTCGGGTGAGCAGTTCTTC. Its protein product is CASSYQGTNSGEQFF.

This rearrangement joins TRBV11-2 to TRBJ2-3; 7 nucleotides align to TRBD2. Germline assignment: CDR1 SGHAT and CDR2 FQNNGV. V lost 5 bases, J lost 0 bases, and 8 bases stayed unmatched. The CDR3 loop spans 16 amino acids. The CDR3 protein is CASSPRTRSSTDTQYF. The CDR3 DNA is TGTGCCAGCAGCCCCAGGACTAGGAGCAGCACAGATACGCAGTATTTT.

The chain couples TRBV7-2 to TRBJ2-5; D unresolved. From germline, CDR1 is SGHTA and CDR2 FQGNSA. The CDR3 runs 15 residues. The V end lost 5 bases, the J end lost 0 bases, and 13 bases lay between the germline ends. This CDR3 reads CASSPLKVYQETQYF. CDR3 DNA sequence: TGTGCCAGCAGCCCCCTTAAGGTTTACCAAGAGACCCAGTACTTC.

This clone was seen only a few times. For the CDR3, the DNA is TGTGCCAGCAGCTTAGTTGGAGAGACCCAGTACTTC. It is translated as CASSLVGETQYF. The rearrangement uses TRBV7-6 and TRBJ2-5, with D uncertain. V was clipped by 1 base and J by 4 bases, with 4 bases between them. This CDR3 spans 12 amino acids. CDR1 and CDR2 from the germline V gene are SGHVS and FNYEAQ.

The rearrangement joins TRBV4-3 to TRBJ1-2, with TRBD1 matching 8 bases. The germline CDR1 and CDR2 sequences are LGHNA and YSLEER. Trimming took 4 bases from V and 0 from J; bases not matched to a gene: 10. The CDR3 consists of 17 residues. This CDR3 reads CASSPQGAPLANYGYTF. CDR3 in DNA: TGCGCCAGCAGCCCCCAGGGGGCCCCACTGGCTAACTATGGCTACACCTTC.

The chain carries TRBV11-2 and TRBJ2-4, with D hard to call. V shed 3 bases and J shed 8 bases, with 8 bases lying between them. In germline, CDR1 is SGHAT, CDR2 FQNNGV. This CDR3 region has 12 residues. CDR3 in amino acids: CASSLYLDIQYF. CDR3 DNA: TGTGCCAGCAGCTTGTACTTGGACATTCAGTACTTC.

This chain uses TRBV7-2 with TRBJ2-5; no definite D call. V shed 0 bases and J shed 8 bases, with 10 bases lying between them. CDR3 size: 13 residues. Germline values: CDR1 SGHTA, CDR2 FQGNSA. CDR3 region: CASSLAPRFTQYF. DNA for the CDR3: TGTGCCAGCAGCTTAGCCCCAAGGTTTACCCAGTACTTC.

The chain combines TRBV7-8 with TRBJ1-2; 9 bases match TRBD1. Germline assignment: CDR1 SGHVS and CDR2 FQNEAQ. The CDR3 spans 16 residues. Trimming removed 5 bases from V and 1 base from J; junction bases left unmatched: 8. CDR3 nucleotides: TGTGCCAGCAGCCACACACAGGGGGCTATTAACTATGGCTACACCTTC. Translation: CASSHTQGAINYGYTF. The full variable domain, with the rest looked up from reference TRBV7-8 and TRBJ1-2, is GAGVSQSPRYKVAKRGQDVALRCDPISGHVSLFWYQQALGQGPEFLTYFQNEAQLDKSGLPSDRFFAERPEGSVSTLKIQRTQQEDSAVYLCASSHTQGAINYGYTFGSGTRLTVV.

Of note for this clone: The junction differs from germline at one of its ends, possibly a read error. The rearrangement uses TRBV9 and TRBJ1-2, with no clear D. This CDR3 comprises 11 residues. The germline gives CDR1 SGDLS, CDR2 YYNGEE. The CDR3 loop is CASSVEYVYTF. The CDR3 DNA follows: TGTGCCAGCAGCGTAGAATATGTCTACACCTTC.

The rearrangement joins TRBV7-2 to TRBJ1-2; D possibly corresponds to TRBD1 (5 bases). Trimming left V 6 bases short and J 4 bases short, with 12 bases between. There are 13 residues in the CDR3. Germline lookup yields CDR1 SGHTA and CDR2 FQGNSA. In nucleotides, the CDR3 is TGTGCCAGCAGTCCTGACAGCTCCTATGGCTACACCTTC. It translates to CASSPDSSYGYTF.

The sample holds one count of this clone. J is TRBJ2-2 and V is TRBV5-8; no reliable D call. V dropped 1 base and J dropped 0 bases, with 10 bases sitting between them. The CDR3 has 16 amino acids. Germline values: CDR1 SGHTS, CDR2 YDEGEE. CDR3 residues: CASSLLRATNTGELFF. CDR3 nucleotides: TGTGCCAGCAGCTTGCTTCGGGCAACGAACACCGGGGAGCTGTTTTTT. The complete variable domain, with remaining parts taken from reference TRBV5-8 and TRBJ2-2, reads EAGVTQSPTHLIKTRGQQATLRCSPISGHTSVYWYQQALGLGLQFLLWYDEGEERNRGNFPPRFSGRQFPNYSSELNVNALELEDSALYLCASSLLRATNTGELFFGEGSRLTVL.